Listed below are T cell receptor beta chains from one sample, sequenced in a study of blood T cell repertoires in COVID-19. The method was immunoSEQ multiplex PCR; TCRdb's version includes in-frame clones alone and lacks a portion of them. The profile covers 90,000 to 120,000 clones, with 80% to 90% appearing a single time and 32% taken by the ten largest. Sample: peripheral blood. The receptors were sampled from an elderly woman with acute or convalescent COVID-19. Both conserved end residues are part of each CDR3. A D gene is named only where the DNA matches it firmly. Expanded clones are given a class, and other clones once, few, many or no size at all.

V gene	D gene	clone size	J gene	CDR3 DNA	CDR3 protein
TRBV18	.	.	TRBJ1-2	TGTGCCAGCTCACCATTACAACAGGGTGGGGATGGCTACACCTTC	CASSPLQQGGDGYTF
TRBV10-2	.	.	TRBJ1-5	TGCGCCAGCAGTGAGCAGGGGAATCAGCCCCAGCATTTT	CASSEQGNQPQHF
TRBV20-1	TRBD1	.	TRBJ1-5	TGCAGTGCTAGTCTCATCGGGGACAGGTTTGCACGTCATAGCAATCAGCCCCAGCATTTT	CSASLIGDRFARHSNQPQHF
TRBV2	TRBD1	.	TRBJ1-2	TGTGCCAGCAGTGCCGCTGGACAGGCCATCAACTATGGCTACACCTTC	CASSAAGQAINYGYTF
TRBV19	.	.	TRBJ1-2	TGTGCCAGTACCCCAGGGATGACACAAGCTTTAAACTATGGCTACACCTTC	CASTPGMTQALNYGYTF
TRBV27	.	.	TRBJ2-7	TGTGCCAGCAGTTTGCAACAGGGCGCCTACGAGCAGTACTTC	CASSLQQGAYEQYF
TRBV6-5	TRBD1	.	TRBJ2-7	TGTGCCAGCAGTCAACCGGGACAGGGGGCCTACGAGCAGTACTTC	CASSQPGQGAYEQYF
TRBV10-2	.	.	TRBJ2-7	TGCGCCAGCAGTGGCGGAGGACGAATGAGCTCCTACGAGCAGTACTTC	CASSGGGRMSSYEQYF
TRBV19	.	.	TRBJ2-1	TGTGCCAGTAGTCCCACCGGGGGTTACAATGAGCAGTTCTTC	CASSPTGGYNEQFF
TRBV28	.	.	TRBJ2-1	TGTGCCAGCAGTTTTGAGAGGCGGAGAAGCTCCTACAATGAGCAGTTCTTC	CASSFERRRSSYNEQFF
TRBV6-1	.	once	TRBJ1-5	TGTGCCAGCAGTGAACAGGGGAGCAATCAGCCCCAGCATTTT	CASSEQGSNQPQHF
TRBV19	TRBD1	.	TRBJ2-7	TGTGCCAGTAGTACCAGACAGGGGGTTGGCGAGCAGTACTTC	CASSTRQGVGEQYF
TRBV2	TRBD1	.	TRBJ1-1	TGTGCCAGCAGTGTCCCGGGACAGGGTGTTGGGAACACTGAAGCTTTCTTT	CASSVPGQGVGNTEAFF
TRBV2	TRBD1	.	TRBJ2-1	TGTGCCAGCAGGGCGACTACAGGGGGCCGACAGTTCTTC	CASRATTGGRQFF
TRBV6-5	.	.	TRBJ1-2	TGTGCCAGCAGGACCCCAGGGTGGGTCAACTATGGCTACACCTTC	CASRTPGWVNYGYTF
TRBV7-9	TRBD1	.	TRBJ2-7	TGTGCCAGCAGCCTAGGATCGACAGGGCCCCCCTACGAGCAGTACTTC	CASSLGSTGPPYEQYF
TRBV9	TRBD1	.	TRBJ1-6	TGTGCCAGCAGAAAAACCGGGACAGGAGATTCACCCCTCCACTTT	CASRKTGTGDSPLHF
TRBV7-3	.	.	TRBJ2-3	TGTGCCAGCAGCGCAGGGAGTCAGGGGGATACGCAGTATTTT	CASSAGSQGDTQYF
TRBV5-4	.	.	TRBJ2-2	TGTGCCAGCAGCTTGGTGTGGGGACAAATGAACACCGGGGAGCTGTTTTTT	CASSLVWGQMNTGELFF
TRBV18	.	.	TRBJ1-3	TGTGCCAGCTCACCGCCATTAGGAGGGTCGGACGGAAACACCATATATTTT	CASSPPLGGSDGNTIYF
TRBV3-1/TRBV3-2	TRBD1	.	TRBJ2-7	TGTGCCAGCACCTCAGGTGGGACAGGGAGCTCCGAGCAGTACTTC	CASTSGGTGSSEQYF
TRBV6-5	.	.	TRBJ2-3	TGTGCCAGCAGCCCCCTCGACAGTTCAGATACGCAGTATTTT	CASSPLDSSDTQYF
TRBV11-2	.	.	TRBJ1-1	TGTGCCAGCAGCTTAGAAGCTCAGGGTTTAACTGAAGCTTTCTTT	CASSLEAQGLTEAFF
TRBV6-5	TRBD1	.	TRBJ2-7	TGTGCCAGCAGCTCTGGACAGGACCTACGAAAGCAGTACTTC	CASSSGQDLRKQYF
TRBV2	TRBD1	.	TRBJ2-5	TGTGCCAGCAGTAACGACAGGGGGGGAGAGACCCAGTACTTC	CASSNDRGGETQYF
TRBV5-1	TRBD1	.	TRBJ1-1	TGCGCCAGCAGCTTTTCTGGGACAGGCCACAAGAAGGCTGAAGCTTTCTTT	CASSFSGTGHKKAEAFF
TRBV30	.	.	TRBJ1-6	TGTGCCTGGAGTGTCAGGGGAAGCTCCTATAATTCACCCCTCCACTTT	CAWSVRGSSYNSPLHF
TRBV11-3	.	.	TRBJ2-1	TGTGCCAGCAGCCCATCCGACAGGAAGGATGAGCAGTTCTTC	CASSPSDRKDEQFF
TRBV6-1	TRBD1	.	TRBJ2-7	TGTGCCAGCAGTGAATGGGAACAGGGGGCGCGGGAGCAGTACTTC	CASSEWEQGAREQYF
TRBV18	TRBD1	.	TRBJ1-2	TGTGCCAGCTCACCAGGAACAGGGGAAGGCTACACCTTC	CASSPGTGEGYTF
TRBV27	TRBD1	.	TRBJ2-1	TGTGCCAGCAGTAAGGGACAGGTAGGGCATGAGCAGTTCTTC	CASSKGQVGHEQFF
TRBV28	.	.	TRBJ2-7	TGTGCCAGCAGTTCCCCCACGGGGGCCTACGAGCAGTACTTC	CASSSPTGAYEQYF
TRBV10-3	.	.	TRBJ1-2	TGTGCCACCACGAAGGGCAGCCGGGATTATGGCTACACCTTC	CATTKGSRDYGYTF
TRBV30	.	.	TRBJ2-7	TGTGCCAGCCGGACAGCTCTTAATTACGAGCAGTACTTC	CASRTALNYEQYF
TRBV5-8	TRBD1	.	TRBJ2-3	TGTGCCAGCAGCAATATACAGGGGGCGGGAATCACAGATACGCAGTATTTT	CASSNIQGAGITDTQYF
TRBV7-2	TRBD1	.	TRBJ1-1	TGTGCCAGCAGCCCGGGACAGGGGAACACTGAAGCTTTCTTT	CASSPGQGNTEAFF
TRBV13	.	.	TRBJ1-2	TGTGCCAGCAGCTTCGCAGATAACTATGGCTACACCTTC	CASSFADNYGYTF
TRBV5-6	TRBD2	.	TRBJ2-1	TGTGCCAGCAGCTTGGTCGGGGGGGCCGGAAATGAGCAGTTCTTC	CASSLVGGAGNEQFF
TRBV19	.	.	TRBJ1-6	TGTGCCAGTAGTATAGGGACAGATATCAATTCACCCCTCCACTTT	CASSIGTDINSPLHF
TRBV5-1	TRBD1	.	TRBJ1-1	TGCGCCAGCAGCTTGGCCAAGCGACAGGGCTTGAACACTGAAGCTTTCTTT	CASSLAKRQGLNTEAFF
TRBV7-6	TRBD2	.	TRBJ2-5	TGTGCCAGCAGCTTAGCGACAATAAGCGGGGAGGGGGAGACCCAGTACTTC	CASSLATISGEGETQYF
TRBV5-1	TRBD1	.	TRBJ1-2	TGCGCCAGCAAGGAGGGACAGGGAGCCTACTATGGCTACACCTTC	CASKEGQGAYYGYTF
TRBV10-2	TRBD1	.	TRBJ2-5	TGCGCCAGCAGTGAGTCCCAGGGGGCCCTTGCGACCCAGTACTTC	CASSESQGALATQYF
TRBV6-5	.	.	TRBJ1-2	TGTGCCAGCAGTCTAAGACACGAAGGAAATGGCTACACCTTC	CASSLRHEGNGYTF
TRBV10-3	.	.	TRBJ1-5	TGTGCCAGTGTACAGGACCTCAGCAATCAGCCCCAGCATTTT	CASVQDLSNQPQHF